This is a list of T cell receptor beta chains from one sample in a study of monozygotic twins with inflammatory bowel disease. TCRdb reanalyzed the 5' RACE reads and collapses them to one entry per CDR3 protein, without DNA. The data show approximately 380,000 distinct CDR3 sequences, and the top ten clones hold around 2.6%. Sequenced input: blood. The receptor source for this set is a human donor with ulcerative colitis or Crohn's disease, or a healthy co-twin of an affected twin (not recorded which). CDR3s include the opening cysteine and the closing phenylalanine or tryptophan.

j_gene: TRBJ2-1; v_gene: TRBV11-2; CDR3aa: CASSLEARGPYNEQFF
j_gene: TRBJ1-6; v_gene: TRBV7-2; CDR3aa: CASTVHPGSTNSPLHF
j_gene: TRBJ1-4; v_gene: TRBV7-8; CDR3aa: CASSLGTGQLTTNEKLFF
j_gene: TRBJ1-5; v_gene: TRBV7-2; CDR3aa: CASSMDRDEPQHF
j_gene: TRBJ2-7; v_gene: TRBV6-5; CDR3aa: CASSYSKLLAYEQYF
j_gene: TRBJ2-1; v_gene: TRBV7-3; CDR3aa: CASSFTGGDNEQFF
j_gene: TRBJ2-7; v_gene: TRBV29-1; CDR3aa: CSVLPGRNEQYF
j_gene: TRBJ2-1; v_gene: TRBV5-1; CDR3aa: CASSLEGSGHEQFF
j_gene: TRBJ2-5; v_gene: TRBV7-3; CDR3aa: CASSPGGTIQETQYF
j_gene: TRBJ1-5; v_gene: TRBV11-2; CDR3aa: CASATQGDQPQHF
j_gene: TRBJ2-5; v_gene: TRBV20-1; CDR3aa: CSARMGRETQYF
j_gene: TRBJ2-2; v_gene: TRBV7-2; CDR3aa: CASSLLSRVPGELFF
j_gene: TRBJ2-5; v_gene: TRBV12-3/TRBV12-4; CDR3aa: CASSSAWTGGAKTQYF
j_gene: TRBJ2-2; v_gene: TRBV4-3; CDR3aa: CASSQGPGTGELFF
j_gene: TRBJ2-2; v_gene: TRBV20-1; CDR3aa: CSARDMLAGGTGTGELFF
j_gene: TRBJ1-2; v_gene: TRBV7-9; CDR3aa: CASSPLGLGDSNYGYTF
j_gene: TRBJ1-2; v_gene: TRBV4-3; CDR3aa: CASSQEQGYNYGYTF
j_gene: TRBJ2-1; v_gene: TRBV12-3/TRBV12-4; CDR3aa: CASLPRAGYNEQFF
j_gene: TRBJ2-7; v_gene: TRBV7-2; CDR3aa: CATGTGTYEQYF
j_gene: TRBJ1-6; v_gene: TRBV13; CDR3aa: CASSLAAGVSPLHF
j_gene: TRBJ1-1; v_gene: TRBV18; CDR3aa: CASSQIGTANTEAFF
j_gene: TRBJ2-1; v_gene: TRBV20-1; CDR3aa: CSARLAGPTNDNEQFF
j_gene: TRBJ2-1; v_gene: TRBV27; CDR3aa: CASSLLRGRYNEQFF
j_gene: TRBJ1-1; v_gene: TRBV6-2/TRBV6-3; CDR3aa: CASSFTWSGSAHTEAFF
j_gene: TRBJ2-7; v_gene: TRBV7-2; CDR3aa: CASSTAPGPYEQYF
j_gene: TRBJ1-2; v_gene: TRBV19; CDR3aa: CATMTDQSFYGYTF
j_gene: TRBJ2-7; v_gene: TRBV5-1; CDR3aa: CASSPRGSSPYEQYF
j_gene: TRBJ1-2; v_gene: TRBV5-1; CDR3aa: CACSKGQGDGYTF
j_gene: TRBJ1-1; v_gene: TRBV5-1; CDR3aa: CASSLGDSRMNTEAFF
j_gene: TRBJ1-5; v_gene: TRBV25-1; CDR3aa: CASSESQGASNQPQHF
j_gene: TRBJ1-1; v_gene: TRBV27; CDR3aa: CASSLGPPPGTEAFF
j_gene: TRBJ1-3; v_gene: TRBV5-1; CDR3aa: CASSPDSAGNTIYF
j_gene: TRBJ2-7; v_gene: TRBV10-3; CDR3aa: CAISELRGDSRTYEQYF
j_gene: TRBJ2-6; v_gene: TRBV12-3/TRBV12-4; CDR3aa: CASSPQGLIGANVLTF
j_gene: TRBJ2-3; v_gene: TRBV12-3/TRBV12-4; CDR3aa: CASTHPGTTQYF
j_gene: TRBJ2-3; v_gene: TRBV20-1; CDR3aa: CSGTSSTDTQYF
j_gene: TRBJ2-1; v_gene: TRBV7-2; CDR3aa: CASSFTPGYSYNEQFF
j_gene: TRBJ1-3; v_gene: TRBV5-1; CDR3aa: CASSLDGSHGTSGNTIYF
j_gene: TRBJ2-1; v_gene: TRBV3-1; CDR3aa: CASTERGRSSYNEQFF
j_gene: TRBJ2-7; v_gene: TRBV29-1; CDR3aa: CSVVTSGGTYEQYF
j_gene: TRBJ2-5; v_gene: TRBV7-2; CDR3aa: CASSLAGLWETQYF
j_gene: TRBJ1-5; v_gene: TRBV6-1; CDR3aa: CASSETDRDQPQHF
j_gene: TRBJ1-2; v_gene: TRBV20-1; CDR3aa: CSAGGDRGTYGYTF
j_gene: TRBJ1-1; v_gene: TRBV5-1; CDR3aa: CASSRDGNTEAFF
j_gene: TRBJ2-7; v_gene: TRBV4-3; CDR3aa: CASSQDTSGGDEQYF
j_gene: TRBJ2-2; v_gene: TRBV4-1; CDR3aa: CASSHLRGGVVGNTGELFF
j_gene: TRBJ2-1; v_gene: TRBV5-1; CDR3aa: CASSLGGTSGVDEQFF
j_gene: TRBJ2-7; v_gene: TRBV9; CDR3aa: CASSPGGVYEQYF
j_gene: TRBJ1-4; v_gene: TRBV5-1; CDR3aa: CASSLETASTNEKLFF
j_gene: TRBJ2-7; v_gene: TRBV2; CDR3aa: CASSERGRAYEQYF
j_gene: TRBJ1-4; v_gene: TRBV27; CDR3aa: CASSSRTGNEKLFF
j_gene: TRBJ1-6; v_gene: TRBV12-3/TRBV12-4; CDR3aa: CASRTGGLPLHF
j_gene: TRBJ2-7; v_gene: TRBV29-1; CDR3aa: CSVQGENTYEQYF
j_gene: TRBJ1-3; v_gene: TRBV12-3/TRBV12-4; CDR3aa: CASSLRTGGNTIYF